A selection of T cell receptor beta chains follows, all from one sample in a study of monozygotic twins with inflammatory bowel disease. TCRdb re-called the 5' RACE reads and catalogs CDR3 proteins one per entry, DNA excluded. The sample table sets out more than 300,000 distinct CDR3 sequences. The specimen was blood. These receptors were collected from a human donor with ulcerative colitis or Crohn's disease, or a healthy co-twin of an affected twin (not recorded which). The CDR3 runs from the conserved cysteine through the conserved F or W.

CASSFTRHEVEAFF | TRBJ1-1 | TRBV5-1
CSARVSPTISPQYF | TRBJ2-3 | TRBV20-1
CASSLTLSIRDSPLHF | TRBJ1-6 | TRBV5-5
CASSETGGVGYTF | TRBJ1-2 | TRBV5-1
CASALAVTDTQYF | TRBJ2-3 | TRBV12-3/TRBV12-4
CAISVQRASYEQYF | TRBJ2-7 | TRBV10-3
CSVESDTEAFF | TRBJ1-1 | TRBV29-1
CASSLALEEETQYF | TRBJ2-5 | TRBV7-9
CASRRVSNTGELFF | TRBJ2-2 | TRBV6-2/TRBV6-3
CASSQYSGAWDEQFF | TRBJ2-1 | TRBV3-1
CASSTSTGGYEQYF | TRBJ2-7 | TRBV19
CSAREPSGAGTDTQYF | TRBJ2-3 | TRBV20-1
CASSRMRGAYEQYF | TRBJ2-7 | TRBV3-1
CASSFRGESNQPQHF | TRBJ1-5 | TRBV12-3/TRBV12-4
CATSGGLADNEQFF | TRBJ2-1 | TRBV15
CACGGLGAEAFF | TRBJ1-1 | TRBV3-1
CSAMGDRDNQPQHF | TRBJ1-5 | TRBV20-1
CASSSPAAMNTEAFF | TRBJ1-1 | TRBV28
CAWKSGPSNEQFF | TRBJ2-1 | TRBV30
CASSSPLAGLYNEQFF | TRBJ2-1 | TRBV2
CAWSRAGAQPQHF | TRBJ1-5 | TRBV30
CASSLEGQGTRELFF | TRBJ2-2 | TRBV5-1
CASTLTGEFEEQYF | TRBJ2-7 | TRBV28
CASKETGSHYEQFF | TRBJ2-1 | TRBV5-1
CASSYIGSTREQYF | TRBJ2-7 | TRBV6-5
CASSATATSTQYF | TRBJ2-5 | TRBV6-6
CSARGGLAEYRSTDTQYF | TRBJ2-3 | TRBV20-1
CASSLDSTNKKLFF | TRBJ1-4 | TRBV5-1
CASSLSDSGRGGAFF | TRBJ1-1 | TRBV28
CASSVETSGNTIYF | TRBJ1-3 | TRBV9
CASSINPGQGNEQYF | TRBJ2-7 | TRBV28
CAISEDRSTYEQYF | TRBJ2-7 | TRBV10-3
CAISESGQGHYGYTF | TRBJ1-2 | TRBV10-3
CSARDGTGIQPQHF | TRBJ1-5 | TRBV20-1
CSARDGGSGANVLTF | TRBJ2-6 | TRBV20-1
CSVRLGSGELFF | TRBJ2-2 | TRBV29-1
CASQAPFATGELFF | TRBJ2-2 | TRBV6-2/TRBV6-3
CASRGAALVNTEAFF | TRBJ1-1 | TRBV5-6
CASSQAGETQYF | TRBJ2-5 | TRBV7-9
CASSQRRDSSYEQYF | TRBJ2-7 | TRBV3-1
CASSSSSGHGEQFF | TRBJ2-1 | TRBV7-7
CASKKQGTVELFF | TRBJ2-2 | TRBV27
CASSLAPGTPYEQYF | TRBJ2-7 | TRBV7-2
CASRDRGYAHSGNTIYF | TRBJ1-3 | TRBV14
CAISALTGQGKTEAFF | TRBJ1-1 | TRBV10-3
CAWDLLAGVTDTQYF | TRBJ2-3 | TRBV30